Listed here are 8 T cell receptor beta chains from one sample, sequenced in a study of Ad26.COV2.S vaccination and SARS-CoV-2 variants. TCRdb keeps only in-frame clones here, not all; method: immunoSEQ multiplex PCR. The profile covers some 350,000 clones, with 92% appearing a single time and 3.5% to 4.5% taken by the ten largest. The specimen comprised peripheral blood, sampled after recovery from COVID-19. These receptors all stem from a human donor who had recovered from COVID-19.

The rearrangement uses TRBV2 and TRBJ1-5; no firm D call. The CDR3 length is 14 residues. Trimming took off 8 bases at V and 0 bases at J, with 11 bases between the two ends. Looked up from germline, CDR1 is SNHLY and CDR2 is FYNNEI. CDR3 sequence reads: CASRRAGSNQPQHF. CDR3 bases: TGTGCCAGCCGCCGGGCAGGTAGCAATCAGCCCCAGCATTTT.

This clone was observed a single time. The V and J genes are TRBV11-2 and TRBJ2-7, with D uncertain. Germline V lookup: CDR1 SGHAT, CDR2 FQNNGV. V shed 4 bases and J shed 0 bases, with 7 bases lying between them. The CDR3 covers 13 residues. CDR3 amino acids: CASSWSPSYEQYF. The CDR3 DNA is TGTGCCAGCAGCTGGTCCCCCTCCTACGAGCAGTACTTC.

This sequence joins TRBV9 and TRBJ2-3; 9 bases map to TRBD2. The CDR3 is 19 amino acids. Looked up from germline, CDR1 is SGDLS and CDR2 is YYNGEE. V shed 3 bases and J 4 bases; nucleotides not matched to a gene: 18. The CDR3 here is CASSGQVAGALLGPDTQYF. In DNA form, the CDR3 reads TGTGCCAGCAGCGGCCAGGTAGCGGGGGCGCTACTAGGTCCAGATACGCAGTATTTT.

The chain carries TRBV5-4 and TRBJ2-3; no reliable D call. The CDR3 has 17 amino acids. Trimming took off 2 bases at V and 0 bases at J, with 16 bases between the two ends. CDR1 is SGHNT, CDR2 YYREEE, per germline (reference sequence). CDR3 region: CASSFLSEGASTDTQYF. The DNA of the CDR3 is TGTGCCAGCAGCTTTCTTTCGGAAGGAGCCAGCACAGATACGCAGTATTTT.

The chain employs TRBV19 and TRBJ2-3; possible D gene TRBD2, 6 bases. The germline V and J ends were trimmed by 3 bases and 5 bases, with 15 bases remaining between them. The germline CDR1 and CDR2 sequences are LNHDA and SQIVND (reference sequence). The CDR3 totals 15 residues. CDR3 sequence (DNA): TGTGCCAGTAGTATTGGGTCAGGGCGGGGAGATACGCAGTATTTT. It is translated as CASSIGSGRGDTQYF.

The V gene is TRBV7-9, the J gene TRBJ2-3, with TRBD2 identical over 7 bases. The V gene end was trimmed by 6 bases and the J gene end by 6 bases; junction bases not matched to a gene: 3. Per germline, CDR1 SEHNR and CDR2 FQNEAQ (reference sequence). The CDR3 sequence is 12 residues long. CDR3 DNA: TGTGCCAGCAGTTACGGGGGGGATACGCAGTATTTT. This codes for CASSYGGDTQYF.

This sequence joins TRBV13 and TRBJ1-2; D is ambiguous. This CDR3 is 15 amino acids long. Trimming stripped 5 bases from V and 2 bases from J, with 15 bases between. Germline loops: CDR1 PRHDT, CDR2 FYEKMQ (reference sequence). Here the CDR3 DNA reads TGTGCCAGCAGCCCCGGGGATTCTTGGAACTATGGCTACACCTTC. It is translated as CASSPGDSWNYGYTF.

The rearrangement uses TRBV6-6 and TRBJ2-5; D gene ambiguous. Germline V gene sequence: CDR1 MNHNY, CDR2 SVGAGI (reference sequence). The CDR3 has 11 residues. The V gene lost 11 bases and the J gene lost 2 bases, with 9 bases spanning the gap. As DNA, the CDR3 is TGTGCCGTCAAGGAGCAAGAGACCCAGTACTTC. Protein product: CAVKEQETQYF.